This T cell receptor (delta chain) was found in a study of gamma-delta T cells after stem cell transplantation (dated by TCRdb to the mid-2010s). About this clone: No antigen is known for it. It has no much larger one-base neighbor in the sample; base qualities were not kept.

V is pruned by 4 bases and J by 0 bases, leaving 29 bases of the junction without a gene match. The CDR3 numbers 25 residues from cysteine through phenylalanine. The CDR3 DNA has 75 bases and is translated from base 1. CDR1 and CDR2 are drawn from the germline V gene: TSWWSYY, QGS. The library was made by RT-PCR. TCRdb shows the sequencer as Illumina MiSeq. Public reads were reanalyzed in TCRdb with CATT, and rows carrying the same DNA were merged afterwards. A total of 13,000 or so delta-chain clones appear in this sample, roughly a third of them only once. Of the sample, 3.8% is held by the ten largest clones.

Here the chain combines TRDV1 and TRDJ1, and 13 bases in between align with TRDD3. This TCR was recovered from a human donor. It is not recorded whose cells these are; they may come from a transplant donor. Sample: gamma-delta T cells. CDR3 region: CALGAPGRFLRETGGYAPYTDKLIF. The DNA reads TGTGCTCTTGGGGCCCCCGGGCGCTTCCTACGAGAAACTGGGGGATACGCACCGTACACCGATAAACTCATCTTT.